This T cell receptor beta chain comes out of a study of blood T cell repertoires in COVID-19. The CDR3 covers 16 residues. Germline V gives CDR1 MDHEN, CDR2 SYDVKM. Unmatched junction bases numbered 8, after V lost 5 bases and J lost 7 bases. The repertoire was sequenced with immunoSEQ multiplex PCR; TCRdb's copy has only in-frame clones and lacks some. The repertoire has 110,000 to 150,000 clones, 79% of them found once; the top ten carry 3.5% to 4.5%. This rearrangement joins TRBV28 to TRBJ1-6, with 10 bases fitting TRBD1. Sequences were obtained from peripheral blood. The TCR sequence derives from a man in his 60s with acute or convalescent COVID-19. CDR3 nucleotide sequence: TGTGCCAGCAGTGGCCGGGACAGGGGAAAAAATTCACCCCTCCACTTT. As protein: CASSGRDRGKNSPLHF.